The rows below give T cell receptor beta chains drawn from one sample of a study of identical twins. TCRdb ran MiXCR on the 5' RACE reads and lists one entry per CDR3 protein. The repertoire holds fewer than 900,000 distinct CDR3 sequences, with roughly 20% as singletons. These same data were also listed under a study on T cells expressing NK-cell markers.

Source material: PBMCs. The receptor set was obtained from a woman aged 18 to 35 in good health. The CDR3 runs from the conserved cysteine through the conserved F or W. Each record gives: CDR3 length, D gene, clone size, V gene, J gene, CDR3 protein, CDR3 DNA. D genes are given only for firm matches. The size field is filled for only some rows; it gives once, few, many or a size class.

14,-,-,TRBV7-9,TRBJ2-1,CASSTTNRRDEQFF,TGTGCCAGCAGCACAACTAACCGACGCGATGAGCAGTTCTTC
15,TRBD2,few,TRBV27,TRBJ2-1,CASSSLLAGRDEQFF,TGTGCCAGCAGTTCCCTACTAGCGGGAAGGGATGAGCAGTTCTTC
13,TRBD1,few,TRBV12-3/TRBV12-4,TRBJ2-7,CASTGQGYYEQYF,TGTGCCAGCACCGGACAGGGCTATTACGAGCAGTACTTC
16,-,few,TRBV9,TRBJ2-7,CASSPYVAGGTYEQYF,TGTGCCAGCAGCCCCTACGTAGCTGGCGGGACCTACGAGCAGTACTTC
13,TRBD2,-,TRBV3-1,TRBJ2-1,CASSTGLDNEQFF,TGTGCCAGCAGCACGGGACTAGACAATGAGCAGTTCTTC
12,-,-,TRBV29-1,TRBJ1-1,CSAGKTGTEALF,TGCAGCGCCGGGAAGACTGGCACTGAAGCTCTCTTT
12,-,-,TRBV5-1,TRBJ2-5,CASRGSHGTQYF,TGCGCCAGCAGGGGATCCCACGGGACCCAGTACTTC
16,-,many,TRBV12-3/TRBV12-4,TRBJ2-3,CASSSRGLRTGDTQYF,TGTGCCAGCAGTTCTCGGGGACTCCGGACGGGAGATACGCAGTATTTT
16,-,-,TRBV3-1,TRBJ2-7,CASSPGARRVFYPLNF,TGTGCCAGCAGCCCCGGTGCAAGGAGGGTCTTTTACCCCCTCAACTTC
16,-,many,TRBV7-2,TRBJ2-1,CASSYTGVGLYNEQFF,TGTGCCAGCAGCTACACTGGAGTGGGGCTCTACAATGAGCAGTTCTTC
13,-,-,TRBV7-2,TRBJ2-5,CASSRTGQGTQYF,TGTGCCAGCAGCCGGACTGGGCAAGGGACCCAGTACTTC
17,TRBD2,-,TRBV5-5,TRBJ2-1,CASSHRLAGVLYNEQFF,TGTGCCAGCAGCCACCGACTAGCGGGGGTCCTATACAATGAGCAGTTCTTC
12,-,few,TRBV6-5,TRBJ2-5,CASSRAPGTQYF,TGTGCCAGCAGTCGGGCCCCGGGGACCCAGTACTTC
18,TRBD2,-,TRBV24-1,TRBJ2-3,CATSDPGTSGRRGDTQYF,TGTGCCACCAGTGATCCCGGGACTAGCGGGAGGAGGGGAGATACGCAGTATTTT
14,-,few,TRBV29-1,TRBJ2-7,CSVEDPMGLYEQYF,TGCAGCGTTGAGGACCCCATGGGCCTCTACGAGCAGTACTTC
14,-,-,TRBV7-9,TRBJ2-1,CASNGQAVHNEQFF,TGTGCCAGCAACGGACAAGCCGTCCACAATGAGCAGTTCTTC
15,TRBD1,few,TRBV20-1,TRBJ2-3,CSASPWDRGTDTQYF,TGCAGTGCTAGTCCATGGGACAGGGGAACAGATACGCAGTATTTT
10,TRBD1,-,TRBV20-1,TRBJ1-5,CSANRDSVVF,TGCAGTGCTAATAGGGACAGTGTCGTTTTT
16,-,few,TRBV7-2,TRBJ1-1,CASSLLRLDRGPRAFF,TGTGCCAGCAGCTTACTTCGGCTGGACCGGGGACCCAGAGCTTTCTTT
15,TRBD2,few,TRBV19,TRBJ2-7,CASSISSGSGYEQYF,TGTGCCAGTAGTATTTCTAGCGGGAGTGGCTACGAGCAGTACTTC
14,-,few,TRBV12-3/TRBV12-4,TRBJ2-5,CATSEGGAVETQYF,TGTGCCACCTCCGAGGGGGGGGCCGTGGAGACCCAGTACTTC
15,TRBD2,few,TRBV12-3/TRBV12-4,TRBJ2-1,CASSSPGLATNEQFF,TGTGCCAGCAGTTCTCCCGGACTAGCCACCAATGAGCAGTTCTTC
14,TRBD2,-,TRBV5-5,TRBJ2-3,CASSWAGGTDTQYF,TGTGCCAGCAGCTGGGCGGGAGGGACAGATACGCAGTATTTT
14,-,many,TRBV20-1,TRBJ1-1,CSARAWGKNTEAFF,TGCAGTGCTAGAGCGTGGGGAAAGAACACTGAAGCTTTCTTT
15,-,many,TRBV5-5,TRBJ1-2,CASSLGLGLNYGYTF,TGTGCCAGCAGCTTGGGCCTCGGCCTTAACTATGGCTACACCTTC
14,-,-,TRBV9,TRBJ2-5,CASTPEGSLETQYF,TGTGCCAGCACCCCTGAAGGGAGCTTGGAGACCCAGTACTTC
14,TRBD2,-,TRBV20-1,TRBJ2-1,CSAGVGLEGNEQFF,TGCAGTGCCGGAGTGGGACTAGAGGGCAATGAGCAGTTCTTC
15,-,-,TRBV3-1,TRBJ2-3,CASSRDTYLTDTQYF,TGTGCCAGCAGCCGAGACACGTACCTCACAGATACGCAGTATTTT
14,TRBD2,-,TRBV20-1,TRBJ2-1,CSAREAGGYNEQFF,TGCAGTGCTAGAGAGGCGGGAGGGTACAATGAGCAGTTCTTC
14,-,few,TRBV12-3/TRBV12-4,TRBJ2-7,CASSSQGNSYEQYF,TGTGCCAGCAGTTCGCAGGGTAATTCCTACGAGCAGTACTTC
15,-,few,TRBV12-3/TRBV12-4,TRBJ2-1,CASSFRESGYNEQFF,TGTGCCAGCAGCTTCCGGGAGTCGGGATACAATGAGCAGTTCTTC
15,TRBD2,-,TRBV7-2,TRBJ2-3,CASSFPSGGADTQYF,TGTGCCAGCAGCTTCCCTAGCGGGGGGGCAGATACGCAGTATTTT
16,TRBD1,-,TRBV24-1,TRBJ2-1,CATSDRTRTGDNEQFF,TGTGCCACCAGTGACCGGACACGGACAGGGGATAATGAGCAGTTCTTC
14,TRBD2,few,TRBV12-3/TRBV12-4,TRBJ2-3,CASSFRLATDTQYF,TGTGCCAGCAGTTTCCGACTAGCTACAGATACGCAGTATTTT
12,TRBD2,-,TRBV7-9,TRBJ2-5,CASSRPLAVLYF,TGTGCCAGCAGCCGACCCCTAGCGGTCCTGTACTTC
14,-,-,TRBV10-2,TRBJ2-7,CASRDQLSSYEQYF,TGCGCCAGCAGGGACCAATTAAGCTCCTACGAGCAGTACTTC